The clone carrying this T cell receptor (beta chain) turned up a few times. The target antigen is unknown. These data come from a study of Ad26.COV2.S vaccination and SARS-CoV-2 variants. Study findings and constraints: Marked by substantial breadth, spike-specific CD8+ and CD4+ T cell responses were reportedly seen after vaccination.

Described treatment: over 15 received Ad26.COV2.S at low or high dose, single or two shots; roughly 5 received placebo; per-sample allocation not given. Day 63 after the first vaccine or placebo injection was the time point for sampling. The data were produced by immunoSEQ multiplex PCR, yet TCRdb's version contains in-frame clones alone and is incomplete. The data hold around 300,000 clones, with around 90% observed a single time. Germline lookup yields CDR1 GTSNPN and CDR2 SVGIG (reference sequence). The CDR3 totals 13 residues. V lost 2 bases to trimming and J lost 4 bases; unmatched junction nucleotides: 2.

This receptor was obtained from a person aged 18-65 years who received the Ad26.COV2.S COVID-19 vaccine or a placebo. This material consisted of peripheral blood, taken in a trial of Ad26.COV2.S vaccine versus placebo. The chain carries TRBV30 and TRBJ1-5; TRBD1 matches 7 bases. DNA for the CDR3: TGTGCCTGGAGTACACAGGGGAATCAGCCCCAGCATTTT. It yields the protein CAWSTQGNQPQHF.